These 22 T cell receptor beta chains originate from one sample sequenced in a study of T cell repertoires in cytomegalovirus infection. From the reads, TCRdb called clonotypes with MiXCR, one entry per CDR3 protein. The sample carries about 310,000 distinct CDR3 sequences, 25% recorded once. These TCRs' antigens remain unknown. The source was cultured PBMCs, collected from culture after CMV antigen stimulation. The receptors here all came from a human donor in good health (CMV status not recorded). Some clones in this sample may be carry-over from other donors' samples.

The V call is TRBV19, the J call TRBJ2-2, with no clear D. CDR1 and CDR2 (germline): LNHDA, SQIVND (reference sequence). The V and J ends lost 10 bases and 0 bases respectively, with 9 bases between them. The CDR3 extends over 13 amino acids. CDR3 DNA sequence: TGTGCCATCCCCGCGACGAACACCGGGGAGCTGTTTTTT. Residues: CAIPATNTGELFF.

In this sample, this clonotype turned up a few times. The CDR3 region is CASSSGFSDTIYF. CDR3 DNA sequence: TGTGCCAGCAGTTCAGGGTTTTCGGACACCATATATTTT. The J gene is TRBJ1-3, the V gene TRBV28; a possible D gene is TRBD1 (5 bases). Per germline, CDR1 MDHEN and CDR2 SYDVKM. This CDR3 contains 13 residues. V dropped 4 bases and J dropped 8 bases, with 12 bases sitting between them.

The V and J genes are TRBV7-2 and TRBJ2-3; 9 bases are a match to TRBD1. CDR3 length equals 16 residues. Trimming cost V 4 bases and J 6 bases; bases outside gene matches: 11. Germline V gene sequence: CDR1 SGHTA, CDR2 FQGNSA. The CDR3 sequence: CASSSRTGGAIDTQYF. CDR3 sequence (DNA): TGTGCCAGCAGCTCAAGAACAGGGGGCGCGATCGATACGCAGTATTTT.

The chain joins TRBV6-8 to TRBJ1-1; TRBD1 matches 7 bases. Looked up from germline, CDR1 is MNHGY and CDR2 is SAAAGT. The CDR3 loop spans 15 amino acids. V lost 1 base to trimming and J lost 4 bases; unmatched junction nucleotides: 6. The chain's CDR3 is CASSYYPPGGTEAFF. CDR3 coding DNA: TGTGCCAGCAGTTACTACCCCCCAGGGGGCACTGAAGCTTTCTTT.

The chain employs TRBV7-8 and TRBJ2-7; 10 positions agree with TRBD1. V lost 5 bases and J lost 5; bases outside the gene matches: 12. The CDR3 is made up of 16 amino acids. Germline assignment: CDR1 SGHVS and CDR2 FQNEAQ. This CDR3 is CASSPVGGQGSHEQYF. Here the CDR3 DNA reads TGTGCCAGCAGCCCGGTGGGGGGACAGGGGTCCCACGAGCAGTACTTC.

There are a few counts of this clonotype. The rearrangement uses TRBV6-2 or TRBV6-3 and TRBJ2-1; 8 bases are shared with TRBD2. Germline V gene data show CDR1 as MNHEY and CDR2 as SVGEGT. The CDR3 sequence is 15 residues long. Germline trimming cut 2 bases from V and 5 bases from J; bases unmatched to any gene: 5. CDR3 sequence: CASSYSGSFNNEQFF. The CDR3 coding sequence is TGTGCCAGCAGTTACAGCGGGAGCTTTAACAATGAGCAGTTCTTC.

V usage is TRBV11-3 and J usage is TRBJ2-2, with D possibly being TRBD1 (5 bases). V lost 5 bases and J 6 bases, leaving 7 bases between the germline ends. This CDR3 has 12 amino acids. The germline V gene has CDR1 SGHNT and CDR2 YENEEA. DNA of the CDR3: TGTGCCAGCAGCCGCAGGGCCGGGGAGCTGTTTTTT. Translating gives CASSRRAGELFF.

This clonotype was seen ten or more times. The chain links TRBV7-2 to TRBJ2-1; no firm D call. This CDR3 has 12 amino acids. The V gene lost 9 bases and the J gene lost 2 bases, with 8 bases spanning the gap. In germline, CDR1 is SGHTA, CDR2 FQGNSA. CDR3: CASGRPYNEQFF. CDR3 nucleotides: TGTGCCAGTGGACGTCCCTACAATGAGCAGTTCTTC. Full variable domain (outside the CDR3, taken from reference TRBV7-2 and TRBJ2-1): GAGVSQSPSNKVTEKGKDVELRCDPISGHTALYWYRQSLGQGLEFLIYFQGNSAPDKSGLPSDRFSAERTGGSVSTLTIQRTQQEDSAVYLCASGRPYNEQFFGPGTRLTVL.

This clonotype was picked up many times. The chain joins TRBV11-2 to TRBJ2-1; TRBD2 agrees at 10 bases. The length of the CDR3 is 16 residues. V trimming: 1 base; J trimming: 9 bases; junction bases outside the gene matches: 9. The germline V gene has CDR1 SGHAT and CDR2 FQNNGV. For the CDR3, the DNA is TGTGCCAGCAGCTTAGCTCAGCGGGAGGGCCGGGTTGAGCAGTTCTTC. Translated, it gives CASSLAQREGRVEQFF.

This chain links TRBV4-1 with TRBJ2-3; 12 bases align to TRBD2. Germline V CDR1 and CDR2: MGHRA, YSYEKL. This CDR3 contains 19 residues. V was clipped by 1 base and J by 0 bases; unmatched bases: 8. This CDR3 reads CASSQVVLAGGRSTDTQYF. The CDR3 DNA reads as TGCGCCAGCAGCCAAGTAGTCCTAGCGGGAGGGAGGAGCACAGATACGCAGTATTTT.

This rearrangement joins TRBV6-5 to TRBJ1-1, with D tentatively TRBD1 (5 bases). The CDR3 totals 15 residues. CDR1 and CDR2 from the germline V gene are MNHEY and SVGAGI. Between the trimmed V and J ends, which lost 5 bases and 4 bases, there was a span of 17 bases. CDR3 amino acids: CASSTRGGFGTEAFF. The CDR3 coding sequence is TGTGCCAGCAGTACACGGGGGGGTTTTGGCACTGAAGCTTTCTTT.

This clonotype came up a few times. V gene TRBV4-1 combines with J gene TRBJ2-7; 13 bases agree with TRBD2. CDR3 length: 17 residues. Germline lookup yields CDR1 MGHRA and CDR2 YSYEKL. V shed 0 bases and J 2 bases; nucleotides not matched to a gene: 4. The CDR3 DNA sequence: TGCGCCAGCAGCCAAGATCGGACTAGCGGGGGTGCCTACGAGCAGTACGTC. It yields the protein CASSQDRTSGGAYEQYV.

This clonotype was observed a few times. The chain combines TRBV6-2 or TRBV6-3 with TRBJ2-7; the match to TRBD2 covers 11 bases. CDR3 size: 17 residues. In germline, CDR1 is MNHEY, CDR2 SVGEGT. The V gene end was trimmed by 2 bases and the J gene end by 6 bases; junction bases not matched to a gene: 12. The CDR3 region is CASSYGTSGSRRTEQYF. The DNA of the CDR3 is TGTGCCAGCAGTTACGGGACTAGCGGATCTCGAAGGACCGAGCAGTACTTC.

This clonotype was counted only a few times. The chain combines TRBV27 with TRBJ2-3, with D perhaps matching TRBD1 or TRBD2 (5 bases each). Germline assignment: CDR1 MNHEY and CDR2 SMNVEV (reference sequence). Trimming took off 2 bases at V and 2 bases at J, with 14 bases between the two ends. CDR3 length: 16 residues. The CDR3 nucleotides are TGTGCCAGCAGTTTAGTTCCGGGGCGGAACACAGATACGCAGTATTTT. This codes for CASSLVPGRNTDTQYF.

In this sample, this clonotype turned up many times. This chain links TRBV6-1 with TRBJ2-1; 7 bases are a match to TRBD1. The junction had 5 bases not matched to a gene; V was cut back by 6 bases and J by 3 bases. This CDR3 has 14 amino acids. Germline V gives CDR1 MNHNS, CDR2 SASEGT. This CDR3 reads CASRGQHNYNEQFF. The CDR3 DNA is TGTGCCAGCAGGGGACAGCACAACTACAATGAGCAGTTCTTC.

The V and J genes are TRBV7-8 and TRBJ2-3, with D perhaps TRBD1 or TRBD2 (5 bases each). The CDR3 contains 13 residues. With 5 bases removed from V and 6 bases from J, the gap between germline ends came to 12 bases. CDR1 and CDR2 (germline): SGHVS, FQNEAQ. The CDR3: CASSGDLGDTQYF. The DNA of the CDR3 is TGTGCCAGCAGCGGGGACCTGGGGGATACGCAGTATTTT.

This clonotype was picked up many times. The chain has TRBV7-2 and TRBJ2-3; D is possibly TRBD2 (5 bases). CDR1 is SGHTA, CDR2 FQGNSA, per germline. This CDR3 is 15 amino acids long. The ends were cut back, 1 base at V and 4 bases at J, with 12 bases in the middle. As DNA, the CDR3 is TGTGCCAGCAGCTTAGAGTTGGTGGGAGCAGATACGCAGTATTTT. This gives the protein CASSLELVGADTQYF.

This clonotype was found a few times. CDR3 sequence reads: CASSQDDVGTGELFF. Written as DNA, the CDR3 is TGCGCCAGCAGCCAAGATGATGTGGGGACCGGGGAGCTGTTTTTT. V gene TRBV4-3 combines with J gene TRBJ2-2; no firm D call. Germline assignment: CDR1 LGHNA and CDR2 YSLEER. The germline V and J ends were trimmed by 0 bases and 5 bases, with 10 bases remaining between them. The CDR3 has 15 residues.

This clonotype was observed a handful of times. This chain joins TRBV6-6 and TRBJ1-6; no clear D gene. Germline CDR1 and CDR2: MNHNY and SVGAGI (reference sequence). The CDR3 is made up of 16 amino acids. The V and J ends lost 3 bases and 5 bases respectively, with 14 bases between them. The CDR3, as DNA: TGTGCCAGCAGTTATTTTGAAGGACGGAATAATTCACCCCTCCACTTT. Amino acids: CASSYFEGRNNSPLHF.

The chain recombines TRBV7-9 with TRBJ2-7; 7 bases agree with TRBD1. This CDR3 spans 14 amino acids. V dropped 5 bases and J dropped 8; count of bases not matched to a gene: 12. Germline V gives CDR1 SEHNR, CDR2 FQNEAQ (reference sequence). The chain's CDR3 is CASSATTAGGKQYF. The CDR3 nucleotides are TGTGCCAGCAGCGCGACCACGGCAGGGGGTAAGCAGTACTTC. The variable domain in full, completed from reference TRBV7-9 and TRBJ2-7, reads DTGVSQNPRHKITKRGQNVTFRCDPISEHNRLYWYRQTLGQGPEFLTYFQNEAQLEKSRLLSDRFSAERPKGSFSTLEIQRTEQGDSAMYLCASSATTAGGKQYFGPGTRLTVT.

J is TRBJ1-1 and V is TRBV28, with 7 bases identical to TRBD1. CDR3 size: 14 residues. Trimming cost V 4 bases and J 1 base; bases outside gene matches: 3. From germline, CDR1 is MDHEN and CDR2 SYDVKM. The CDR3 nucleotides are TGTGCCAGCAGTTCCGACAGGGCGAACACTGAAGCTTTCTTT. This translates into CASSSDRANTEAFF. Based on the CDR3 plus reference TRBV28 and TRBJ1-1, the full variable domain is DVKVTQSSRYLVKRTGEKVFLECVQDMDHENMFWYRQDPGLGLRLIYFSYDVKMKEKGDIPEGYSVSREKKERFSLILESASTNQTSMYLCASSSDRANTEAFFGQGTRLTVV.

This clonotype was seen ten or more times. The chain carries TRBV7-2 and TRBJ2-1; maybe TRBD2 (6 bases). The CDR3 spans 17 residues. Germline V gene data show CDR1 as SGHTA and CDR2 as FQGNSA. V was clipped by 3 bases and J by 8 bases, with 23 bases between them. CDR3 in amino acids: CASSLDHGTGRGYEQFF. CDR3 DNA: TGTGCCAGCAGCTTGGACCATGGGACTGGACGAGGGTATGAGCAGTTCTTC.